Below, 20 T cell receptor beta chains from the same sample are listed, as sequenced in a study of blood T cells in healthy people across ages. The second PCR ran about 6 to 12 cycles with a sample-barcoded 5' primer and J-beta primers. TCRdb reanalysed the 5' RACE reads using MiXCR and keeps one entry per CDR3 protein. The table includes about a million distinct CDR3 sequences, 35% to 45% detected once. The sequenced sample consisted of blood. All receptors come from a man aged 18 to 30 in good health.

This clonotype has a handful of counts. J is TRBJ2-3 and V is TRBV3-1, with a tentative D call TRBD1 (5 bases). Between the trimmed V and J ends, which lost 1 base and 4 bases, there was a span of 12 bases. The CDR3 is made up of 15 amino acids. The germline gives CDR1 LGHDT, CDR2 YNNKEL (reference sequence). CDR3 DNA: TGTGCCAGCAGCCAAGGCCCGCAAGGGGCAGATACGCAGTATTTT. Amino acids: CASSQGPQGADTQYF.

This clonotype was observed at least ten times. This rearrangement joins TRBV4-3 to TRBJ2-2; no firm D call. This CDR3 region has 13 residues. Germline loops: CDR1 LGHNA, CDR2 YSLEER. V lost 0 bases, J lost 9 bases, and 8 bases lay in between. The CDR3 reads CASSQDGERELFF. The CDR3 DNA is TGCGCCAGCAGCCAAGATGGTGAGCGGGAGCTGTTTTTT.

The rearrangement joins TRBV2 to TRBJ1-2; D is possibly TRBD1 (5 bases). Trimming pared 1 base from V and 4 bases from J, leaving 19 bases between. Germline V gene lookup returns CDR1 SNHLY and CDR2 FYNNEI. This CDR3 has 17 residues. The CDR3 nucleotides read TGTGCCAGCAGTGAAGGACCCGGACCTGAGGGGCTCTATGGCTACACCTTC. This gives the protein CASSEGPGPEGLYGYTF.

This clonotype is a singleton in its sample. The V and J genes are TRBV19 and TRBJ2-1; 7 bases map to TRBD1. The assigned J gene may be wrong: the sequence end matches TRBJ2-7 better. This CDR3 has 14 residues. CDR1 and CDR2 (germline): LNHDA, SQIVND (reference sequence). The CDR3 coding sequence is TGTGCCAGTAGATTTAGGGGGCCCTACAATGAGCAGTACTTC. Protein sequence: CASRFRGPYNEQYF.

This clonotype occurred a few times. The chain is built from TRBV6-6 and TRBJ1-2; perhaps TRBD1 as D (5 bases). V gave up 0 bases and J gave up 3 bases, with 11 bases separating them. CDR3 length: 15 residues. Germline CDR1 reads MNHNY; CDR2 reads SVGAGI (reference sequence). The CDR3 sequence: CASSYSREDYYGYTF. As DNA, the CDR3 is TGTGCCAGCAGTTACTCCAGGGAAGATTACTATGGCTACACCTTC.

CDR3 sequence reads: CASSDRTSGGNEQFF. The CDR3 DNA reads as TGTGCCAGCAGTGACAGGACTAGCGGGGGGAATGAGCAGTTCTTC. The chain has TRBV2 and TRBJ2-1, with 14 bases identical to TRBD2. The ends lost 3 bases at V and 7 bases at J; junction bases unmatched: 2. The CDR3 has 15 residues. Germline V gene lookup returns CDR1 SNHLY and CDR2 FYNNEI.

CDR3 sequence: CASSSGQGDSNQPQHF. CDR3 DNA sequence: TGTGCCAGCAGTTCCGGACAGGGGGATAGCAATCAGCCCCAGCATTTT. The chain joins TRBV6-2 or TRBV6-3 to TRBJ1-5; 10 nucleotides line up with TRBD1. The CDR3 is 16 amino acids. Trimming took 4 bases from V and 0 from J; bases not matched to a gene: 3. CDR1 is MNHEY, CDR2 SVGEGT, per germline.

This clonotype has a handful of counts. At one boundary the junction diverges from the germline segment, which might be a read error. The V and J genes are TRBV5-1 and TRBJ2-2; a weak D match, TRBD1 (5 bases). Germline lookup yields CDR1 SGHRS and CDR2 YFSETQ. This CDR3 comprises 14 residues. CDR3 nucleotides: TGTGCCAGCAGTTTCGGACAGAACACCGGGGAGCTGTTTTTT. It translates to CASSFGQNTGELFF.

V and J are TRBV12-3 or TRBV12-4 and TRBJ1-2; 8 bases are shared with TRBD1. The CDR3 extends over 18 amino acids. The V gene end was trimmed by 3 bases and the J gene end by 2 bases; junction bases not matched to a gene: 14. This CDR3 reads CASSFLGASGQANYGYTF. The CDR3 coding sequence is TGTGCCAGCAGTTTTTTAGGCGCCTCGGGACAGGCGAACTATGGCTACACCTTC.

This clonotype was seen a few times. J is TRBJ1-2 and V is TRBV20-1; D is unresolved. Trimming left V 0 bases short and J 0 bases short, with 8 bases between. Per the germline V gene, CDR1 is DFQATT and CDR2 is SNEGSKA (reference sequence). The CDR3 runs 14 residues. The DNA for the CDR3 is TGCAGTGCTAGAGATGACACCACTAACTATGGCTACACCTTC. It codes for CSARDDTTNYGYTF.

The rearrangement joins TRBV4-2 to TRBJ1-5, with D perhaps TRBD1 (5 bases). From germline, CDR1 is LGHNA and CDR2 YNFKEQ. The CDR3 contains 21 residues. V lost 0 bases to trimming and J lost 1 base, with 25 bases between them. The CDR3 spells CASSQDVRGMGRAWSNQPQHF. The CDR3 DNA sequence: TGTGCCAGCAGCCAAGATGTAAGGGGTATGGGCAGGGCATGGAGCAATCAGCCCCAGCATTTT.

This clonotype came up a few times. The V and J genes are TRBV6-2 or TRBV6-3 and TRBJ1-1; no clear D gene. Trimming cost V 2 bases and J 6 bases, with 13 bases left between them. Germline V gene data show CDR1 as MNHEY and CDR2 as SVGEGT. The CDR3 totals 14 residues. The CDR3 region is CASSYSSGIAEAFF. CDR3 coding DNA: TGTGCCAGCAGTTACAGCTCGGGTATCGCTGAAGCTTTCTTT.

CDR3 sequence (DNA): TGCGCCAGCAGCCACCCTCTAGGACAGGGGGAATCTGAAGCTTTCTTT. Its translation: CASSHPLGQGESEAFF. The V and J genes are TRBV4-1 and TRBJ1-1; TRBD1 aligns across 10 bases. Germline V CDR1 and CDR2: MGHRA, YSYEKL. J lost 6 bases, V lost 3 bases, and 10 bases had no gene match. The CDR3 length is 16 residues.

The gene calls are TRBV14 and TRBJ1-1; D is uncertain. In germline, CDR1 is SGHDN, CDR2 FVKESK. V lost 0 bases to trimming and J lost 7 bases, with 15 bases between them. This CDR3 contains 15 residues. The CDR3 reads CASSQDLGPSNEAFF. DNA of the CDR3: TGTGCCAGCAGCCAAGATCTGGGCCCAAGTAATGAAGCTTTCTTT.

The rearrangement uses TRBV28 and TRBJ1-4, with a weak D call TRBD1 (6 bases). Per the germline V gene, CDR1 is MDHEN and CDR2 is SYDVKM. There are 19 residues in the CDR3. The V and J ends lost 7 bases and 0 bases respectively, with 24 bases between them. The chain's CDR3 is CASIAGPGAKITTNEKLFF. The DNA of the CDR3 is TGTGCCAGCATTGCGGGACCAGGGGCTAAGATTACAACTAATGAAAAACTGTTTTTT.

The chain links TRBV9 to TRBJ1-5; D is undetermined. V was pared by 0 bases and J by 9 bases, with 13 bases between. The CDR3 length is 14 residues. The germline V gene encodes CDR1 SGDLS and CDR2 YYNGEE. As DNA, the CDR3 is TGTGCCAGCAGCGTAGGCAGGCACGGATCGCCCCAGCATTTT. Its protein product is CASSVGRHGSPQHF.

The CDR3 DNA follows: TGTGCCAGCAGTGAATTTCGAGGGATCCACGAGCAGTACTTC. Translating it yields CASSEFRGIHEQYF. The genes are TRBV25-1 and TRBJ2-7, with D perhaps TRBD2 (5 bases). Trimming removed 1 base from V and 5 bases from J, with 12 bases in between. The CDR3 is made up of 14 amino acids. Per the germline V gene, CDR1 is MGHDK and CDR2 is SYGVNS.

The J gene is TRBJ1-1, the V gene TRBV30; 7 positions agree with TRBD1. Germline lookup yields CDR1 GTSNPN and CDR2 SVGIG (reference sequence). The length of the CDR3 is 11 residues. The V and J ends lost 5 bases and 7 bases, in that order; junction bases with no gene match: 4. The CDR3 loop is CAWGDSYEAFF. CDR3 bases: TGTGCCTGGGGGGACAGTTATGAAGCTTTCTTT.

This clonotype was counted between two and nine times. The chain recombines TRBV5-1 with TRBJ1-2; D may be TRBD1 (5 bases). V lost 6 bases, J lost 3 bases, and 9 bases lay in between. Germline V gene lookup returns CDR1 SGHRS and CDR2 YFSETQ. The CDR3 loop spans 12 amino acids. CDR3 residues: CASMGEDYGYTF. CDR3 bases: TGCGCCAGCATGGGGGAAGACTATGGCTACACCTTC.

The chain recombines TRBV18 with TRBJ1-1; D is perhaps TRBD1 (5 bases). Per the germline V gene, CDR1 is KGHSH and CDR2 is LQKENI. The CDR3 consists of 17 residues. V lost 4 bases and J 2 bases, leaving 20 bases between the germline ends. CDR3 sequence: CASSHGGRAGHNTEAFF. Here the CDR3 DNA reads TGTGCCAGCTCACACGGGGGACGAGCCGGACACAACACTGAAGCTTTCTTT.